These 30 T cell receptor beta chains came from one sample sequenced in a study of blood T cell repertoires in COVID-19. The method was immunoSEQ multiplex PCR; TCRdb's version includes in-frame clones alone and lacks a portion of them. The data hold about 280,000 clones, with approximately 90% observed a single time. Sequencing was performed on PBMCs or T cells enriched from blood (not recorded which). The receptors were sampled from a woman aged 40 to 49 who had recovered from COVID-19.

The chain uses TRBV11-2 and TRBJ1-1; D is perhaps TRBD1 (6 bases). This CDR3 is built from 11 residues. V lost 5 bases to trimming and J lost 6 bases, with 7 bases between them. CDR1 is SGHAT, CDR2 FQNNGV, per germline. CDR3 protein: CASSRTAEAFF. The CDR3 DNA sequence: TGTGCCAGCAGCCGGACAGCTGAAGCTTTCTTT.

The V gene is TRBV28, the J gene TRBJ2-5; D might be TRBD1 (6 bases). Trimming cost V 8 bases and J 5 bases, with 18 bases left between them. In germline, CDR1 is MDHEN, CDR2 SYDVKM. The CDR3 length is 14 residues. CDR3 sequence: CASGPRGFEETQYF. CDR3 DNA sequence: TGTGCCAGCGGGCCCAGGGGTTTCGAGGAGACCCAGTACTTC.

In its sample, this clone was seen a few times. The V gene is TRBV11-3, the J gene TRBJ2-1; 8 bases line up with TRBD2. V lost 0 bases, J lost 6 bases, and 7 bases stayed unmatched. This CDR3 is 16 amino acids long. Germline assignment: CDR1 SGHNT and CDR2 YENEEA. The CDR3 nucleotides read TGTGCCAGCAGCTTAGACGAGCGGGAGTTGGGCAATGAGCAGTTCTTC. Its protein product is CASSLDERELGNEQFF.

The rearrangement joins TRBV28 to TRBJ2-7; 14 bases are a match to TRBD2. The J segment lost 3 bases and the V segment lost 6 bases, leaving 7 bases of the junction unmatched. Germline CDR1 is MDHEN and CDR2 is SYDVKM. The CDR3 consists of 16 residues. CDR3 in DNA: TGTGCCAGCAGCCTGCCGGGACTAGCGGGAGTCTACGAGCAGTACTTC. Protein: CASSLPGLAGVYEQYF.

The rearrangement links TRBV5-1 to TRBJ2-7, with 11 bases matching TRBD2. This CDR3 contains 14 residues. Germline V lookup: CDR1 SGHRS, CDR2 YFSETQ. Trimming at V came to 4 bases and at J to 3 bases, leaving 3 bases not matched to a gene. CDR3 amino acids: CASSALAGVYEQYF. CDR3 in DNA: TGCGCCAGCAGCGCACTAGCGGGAGTCTACGAGCAGTACTTC.

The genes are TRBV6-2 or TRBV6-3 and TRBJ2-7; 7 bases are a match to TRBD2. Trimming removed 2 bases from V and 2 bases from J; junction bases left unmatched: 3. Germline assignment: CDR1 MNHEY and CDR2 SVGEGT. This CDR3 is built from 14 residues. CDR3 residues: CASSYAGLAYEQYF. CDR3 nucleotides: TGTGCCAGCAGTTACGCCGGACTAGCCTACGAGCAGTACTTC.

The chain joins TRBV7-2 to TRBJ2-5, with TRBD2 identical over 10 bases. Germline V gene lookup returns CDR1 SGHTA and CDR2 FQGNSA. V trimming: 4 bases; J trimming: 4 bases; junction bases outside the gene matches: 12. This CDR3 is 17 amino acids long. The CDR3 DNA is TGTGCCAGCAGCTCCACGGGTCTAGCGGGAGCTGGAGAGACCCAGTACTTC. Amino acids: CASSSTGLAGAGETQYF.

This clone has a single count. CDR3: CASSVLAGVADEQFF. The CDR3 DNA sequence: TGTGCCAGCAGCGTACTAGCGGGAGTTGCGGATGAGCAGTTCTTC. This chain connects TRBV5-4 to TRBJ2-1; 11 bases align to TRBD2. CDR3 length equals 15 residues. Trimming took 4 bases from V and 8 from J; bases not matched to a gene: 8. In germline, CDR1 is SGHNT, CDR2 YYREEE (reference sequence).

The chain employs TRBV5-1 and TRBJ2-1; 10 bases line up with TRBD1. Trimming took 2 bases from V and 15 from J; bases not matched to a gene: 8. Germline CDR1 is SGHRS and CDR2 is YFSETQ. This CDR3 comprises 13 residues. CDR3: CASSFDRGPPGFF. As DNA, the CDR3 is TGCGCCAGCAGCTTTGACAGGGGGCCTCCCGGGTTCTTC.

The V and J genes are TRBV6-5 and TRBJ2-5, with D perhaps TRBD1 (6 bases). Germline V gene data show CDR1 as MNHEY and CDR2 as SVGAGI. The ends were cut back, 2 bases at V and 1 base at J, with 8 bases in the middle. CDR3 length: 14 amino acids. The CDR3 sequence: CASSYQGFQETQYF. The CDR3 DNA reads TGTGCCAGCAGTTACCAGGGGTTCCAAGAGACCCAGTACTTC.

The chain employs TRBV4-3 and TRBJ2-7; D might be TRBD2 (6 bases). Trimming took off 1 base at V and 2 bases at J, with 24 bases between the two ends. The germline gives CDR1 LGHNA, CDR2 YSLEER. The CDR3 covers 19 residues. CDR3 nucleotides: TGCGCCAGCAGCCAAGGGGTCGGGCGTCGCGGGACGGAGCCCTACGAGCAGTACTTC. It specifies CASSQGVGRRGTEPYEQYF.

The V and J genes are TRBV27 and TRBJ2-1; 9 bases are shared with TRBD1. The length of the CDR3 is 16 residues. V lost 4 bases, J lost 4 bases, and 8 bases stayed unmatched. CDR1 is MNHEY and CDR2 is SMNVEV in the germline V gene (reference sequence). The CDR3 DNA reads TGTGCCAGCAGTTACCGGGGACAGGGCGATTACAATGAGCAGTTCTTC. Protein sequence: CASSYRGQGDYNEQFF.

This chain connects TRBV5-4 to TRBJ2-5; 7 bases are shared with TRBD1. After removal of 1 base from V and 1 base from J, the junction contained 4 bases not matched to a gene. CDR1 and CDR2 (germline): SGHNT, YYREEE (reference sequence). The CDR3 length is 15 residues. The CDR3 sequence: CASSLSRTGQETQYF. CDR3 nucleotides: TGTGCCAGCAGCTTGTCACGGACAGGCCAAGAGACCCAGTACTTC.

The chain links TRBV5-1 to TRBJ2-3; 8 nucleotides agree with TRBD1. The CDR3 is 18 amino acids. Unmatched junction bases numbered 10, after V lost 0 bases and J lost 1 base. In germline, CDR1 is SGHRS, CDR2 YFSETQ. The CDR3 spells CASSLAGTGTEGTDTQYF. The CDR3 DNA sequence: TGCGCCAGCAGCTTGGCCGGGACAGGAACGGAGGGCACAGATACGCAGTATTTT. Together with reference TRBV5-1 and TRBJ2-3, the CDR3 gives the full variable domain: KAGVTQTPRYLIKTRGQQVTLSCSPISGHRSVSWYQQTPGQGLQFLFEYFSETQRNKGNFPGRFSGRQFSNSRSEMNVSTLELGDSALYLCASSLAGTGTEGTDTQYFGPGTRLTVL.

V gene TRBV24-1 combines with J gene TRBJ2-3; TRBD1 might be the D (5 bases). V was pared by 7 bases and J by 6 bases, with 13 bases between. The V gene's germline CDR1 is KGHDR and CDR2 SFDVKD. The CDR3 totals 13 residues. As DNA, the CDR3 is TGTGCCACCAGCAGGGCCCGAGAGGATACGCAGTATTTT. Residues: CATSRAREDTQYF.

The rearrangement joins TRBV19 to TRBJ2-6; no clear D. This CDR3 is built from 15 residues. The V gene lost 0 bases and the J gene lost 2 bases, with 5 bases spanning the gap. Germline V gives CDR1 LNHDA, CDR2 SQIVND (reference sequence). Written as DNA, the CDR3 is TGTGCCAGTAGTATAGATCGTGCTGGGGCCAACGTCCTGACTTTC. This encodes CASSIDRAGANVLTF.

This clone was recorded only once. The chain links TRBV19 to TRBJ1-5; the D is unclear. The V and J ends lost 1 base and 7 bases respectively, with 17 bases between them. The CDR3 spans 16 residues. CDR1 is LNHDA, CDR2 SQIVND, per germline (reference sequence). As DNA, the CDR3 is TGTGCCAGTAGTATAGTAGGACCGAGGGATGGGCAGCCCCAGCATTTT. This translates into CASSIVGPRDGQPQHF.

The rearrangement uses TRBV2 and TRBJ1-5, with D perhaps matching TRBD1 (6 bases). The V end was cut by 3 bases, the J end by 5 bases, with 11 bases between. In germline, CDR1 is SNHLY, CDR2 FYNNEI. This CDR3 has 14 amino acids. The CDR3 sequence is CASSDGGAHQPQHF. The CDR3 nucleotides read TGTGCCAGCAGTGATGGGGGGGCGCATCAGCCCCAGCATTTT.

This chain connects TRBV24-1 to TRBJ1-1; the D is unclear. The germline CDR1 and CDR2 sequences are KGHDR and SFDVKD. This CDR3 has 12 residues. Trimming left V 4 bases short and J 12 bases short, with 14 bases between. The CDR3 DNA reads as TGTGCCACCAGTGAACCCGGCGGGGTATCTTTCTTT. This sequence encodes CATSEPGGVSFF.

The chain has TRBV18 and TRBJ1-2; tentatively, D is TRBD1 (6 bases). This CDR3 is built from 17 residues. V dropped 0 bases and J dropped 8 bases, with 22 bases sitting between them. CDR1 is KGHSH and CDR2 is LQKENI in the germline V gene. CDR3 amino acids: CASSPPFRGLTPIGYTF. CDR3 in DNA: TGTGCCAGCTCACCACCGTTCAGGGGATTAACCCCTATCGGCTACACCTTC.

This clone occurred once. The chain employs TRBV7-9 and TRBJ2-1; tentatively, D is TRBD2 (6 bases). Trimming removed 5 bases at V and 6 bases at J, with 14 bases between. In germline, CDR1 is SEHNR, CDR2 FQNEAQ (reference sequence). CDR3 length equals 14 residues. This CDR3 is CASSLRDLGNEQFF. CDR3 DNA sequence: TGTGCCAGCAGCCTACGGGACTTAGGCAATGAGCAGTTCTTC.

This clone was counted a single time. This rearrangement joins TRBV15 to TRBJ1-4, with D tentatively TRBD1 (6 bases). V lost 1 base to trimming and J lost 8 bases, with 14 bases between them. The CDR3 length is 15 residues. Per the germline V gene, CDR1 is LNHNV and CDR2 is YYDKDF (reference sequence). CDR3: CATSRVVRTAEKLFF. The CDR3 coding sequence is TGTGCCACCAGCAGAGTGGTTCGGACAGCCGAAAAACTGTTTTTT.

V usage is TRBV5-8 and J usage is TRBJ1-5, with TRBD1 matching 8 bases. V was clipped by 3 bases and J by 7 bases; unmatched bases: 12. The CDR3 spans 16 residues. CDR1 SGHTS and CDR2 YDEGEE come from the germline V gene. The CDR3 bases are TGTGCCAGCAGCTATATCTCAGGGGGCGCGGGGCAGCCCCAGCATTTT. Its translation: CASSYISGGAGQPQHF.

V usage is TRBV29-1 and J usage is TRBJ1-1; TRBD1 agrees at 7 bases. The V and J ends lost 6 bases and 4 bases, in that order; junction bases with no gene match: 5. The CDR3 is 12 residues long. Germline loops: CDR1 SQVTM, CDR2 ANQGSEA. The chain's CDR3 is CSVGAGGTEAFF. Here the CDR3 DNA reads TGCAGCGTGGGAGCAGGGGGCACTGAAGCTTTCTTT.

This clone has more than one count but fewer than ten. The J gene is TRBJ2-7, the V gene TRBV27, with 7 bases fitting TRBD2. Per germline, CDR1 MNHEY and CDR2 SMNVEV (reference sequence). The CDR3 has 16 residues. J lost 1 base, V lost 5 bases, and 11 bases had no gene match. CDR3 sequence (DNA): TGTGCCAGCAGTGCTTTAAGGACTAGTGGGTCCTACGAGCAGTACTTC. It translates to CASSALRTSGSYEQYF.

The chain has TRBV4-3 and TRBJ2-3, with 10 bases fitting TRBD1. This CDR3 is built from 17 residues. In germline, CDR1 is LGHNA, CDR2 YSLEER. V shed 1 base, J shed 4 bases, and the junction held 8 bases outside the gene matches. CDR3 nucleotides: TGCGCCAGCAGCCAAGTTGGGACAGGGGTTCGAGCAGATACGCAGTATTTT. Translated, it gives CASSQVGTGVRADTQYF.

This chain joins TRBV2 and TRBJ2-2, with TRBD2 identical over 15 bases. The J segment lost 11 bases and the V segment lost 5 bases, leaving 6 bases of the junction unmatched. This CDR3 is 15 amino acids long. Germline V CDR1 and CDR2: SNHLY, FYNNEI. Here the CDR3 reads CASSKGLAGGGELFF. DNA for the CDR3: TGTGCCAGCAGTAAAGGACTAGCGGGAGGGGGAGAGCTGTTTTTT.

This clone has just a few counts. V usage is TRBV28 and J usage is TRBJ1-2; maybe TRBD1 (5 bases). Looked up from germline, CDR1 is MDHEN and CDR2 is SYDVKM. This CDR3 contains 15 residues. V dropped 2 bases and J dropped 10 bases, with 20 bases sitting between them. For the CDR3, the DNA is TGTGCCAGCAGTTTAATGGAGGGGTTTTTTCGGGACTACACCTTC. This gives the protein CASSLMEGFFRDYTF.

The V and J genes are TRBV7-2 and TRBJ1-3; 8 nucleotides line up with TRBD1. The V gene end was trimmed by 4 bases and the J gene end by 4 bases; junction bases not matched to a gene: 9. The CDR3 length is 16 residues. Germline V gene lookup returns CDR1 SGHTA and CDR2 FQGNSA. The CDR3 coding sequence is TGTGCCAGCAGCTCCCTGCCCGGGACAGGAGGAAACACCATATATTTT. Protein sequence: CASSSLPGTGGNTIYF.

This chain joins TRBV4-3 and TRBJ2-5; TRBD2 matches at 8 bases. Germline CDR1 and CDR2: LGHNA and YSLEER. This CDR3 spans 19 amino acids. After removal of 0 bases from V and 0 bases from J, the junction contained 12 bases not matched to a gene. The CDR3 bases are TGCGCCAGCAGCCAAGAGGCAATGACGGGGGGGCCGTACCAAGAGACCCAGTACTTC. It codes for CASSQEAMTGGPYQETQYF.